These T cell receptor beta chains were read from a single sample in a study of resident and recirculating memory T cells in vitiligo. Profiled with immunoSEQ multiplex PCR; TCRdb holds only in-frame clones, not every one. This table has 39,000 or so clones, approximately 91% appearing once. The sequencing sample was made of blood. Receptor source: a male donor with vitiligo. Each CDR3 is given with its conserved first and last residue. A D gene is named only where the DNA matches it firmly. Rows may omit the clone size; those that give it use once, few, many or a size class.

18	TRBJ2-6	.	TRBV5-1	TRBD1	TGCGCCAGCAGCTTGCGCTCCGGGACAGGGGCTGGGGCCAACGTCCTGACTTTC	CASSLRSGTGAGANVLTF
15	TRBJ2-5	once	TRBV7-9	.	TGTGCCAGCAGCTTGGGAGCAGTACACCAAGAGACCCAGTACTTC	CASSLGAVHQETQYF
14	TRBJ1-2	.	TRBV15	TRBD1	TGTGCCACCAGCAGAGTAGACAGGGCGTTCGGCTACACCTTC	CATSRVDRAFGYTF
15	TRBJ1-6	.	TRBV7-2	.	TGTGCCAGCAGCTTGGTTAGCTCCTATAATTCACCCCTCCACTTT	CASSLVSSYNSPLHF
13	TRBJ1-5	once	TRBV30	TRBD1	TGTGCCTGGAGTAATACAGGGGGTCAGCCCCAGCATTTT	CAWSNTGGQPQHF
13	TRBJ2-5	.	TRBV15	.	TGTGCCACCAGCAGACAGGGAAAAGAGACCCAGTACTTC	CATSRQGKETQYF
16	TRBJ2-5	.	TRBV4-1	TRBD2	TGCGCCAGCAGCCATCCGACTAGCGGGGAACAAGAGACCCAGTACTTC	CASSHPTSGEQETQYF
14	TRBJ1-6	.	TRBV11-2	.	TGTGCCAGCAGCTTAGCCCTATCTGATTCACCCCTCCACTTT	CASSLALSDSPLHF
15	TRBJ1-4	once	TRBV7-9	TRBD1	TGTGCCAGCAGCTCCTCGACAGGGTATAATGAAAAACTGTTTTTT	CASSSSTGYNEKLFF
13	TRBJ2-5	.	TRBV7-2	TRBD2	TGTGCCAGCAGCTTAGTGGGGGGAGGGGCCCAGTACTTC	CASSLVGGGAQYF
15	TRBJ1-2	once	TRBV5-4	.	TGTGCCAGCAGCCCCCGAGGTATCGGGATCGGTGGCTACACCTTC	CASSPRGIGIGGYTF
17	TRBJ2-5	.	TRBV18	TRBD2	TGTGCCAGCTCACGAGTCCGTAGCGGGGGGGCGATGCAGACCCAGTACTTC	CASSRVRSGGAMQTQYF
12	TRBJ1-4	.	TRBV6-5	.	TGTGCCAGCAGGGGGAGGGATGAAAAACTGTTTTTT	CASRGRDEKLFF
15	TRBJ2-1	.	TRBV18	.	TGTGCCAGCTCACCTTCCGAGACAGGGAGGACTGAGCAGTTCTTC	CASSPSETGRTEQFF
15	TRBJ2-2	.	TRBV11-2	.	TGTGCCAGCAGCTTGCTCAGGGGGAACACCGGGGAGCTGTTTTTT	CASSLLRGNTGELFF
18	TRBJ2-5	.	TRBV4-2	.	TGTGCCAGCAGCCAAGATTTCAGCGTGGGGGCCCTCCAAGAGACCCAGTACTTC	CASSQDFSVGALQETQYF
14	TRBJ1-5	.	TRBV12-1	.	TGTGCCAGCAGCTTTGATCCTCATGGGAGGGCCCAGCATTTT	CASSFDPHGRAQHF
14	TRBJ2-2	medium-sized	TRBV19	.	TGTGCCAGTAGTCCACCCCGGGACACCGGGGAGCTGTTTTTT	CASSPPRDTGELFF
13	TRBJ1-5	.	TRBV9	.	TGTGCCAGCAGCGTAAGAGGCAATCAGCCCCAGCATTTT	CASSVRGNQPQHF
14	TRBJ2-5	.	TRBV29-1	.	TGCAGCGCCATATACGATGGAGGAGGAGAGACCCAGTACTTC	CSAIYDGGGETQYF
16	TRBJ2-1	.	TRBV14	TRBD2	TGTGCCAGCAGTCAGCGTAGCGGGGGGGCGTCCCATGAGCAGTTCTTC	CASSQRSGGASHEQFF
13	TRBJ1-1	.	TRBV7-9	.	TGTGCCAGCAGCTTGCAGGGATCGACTGAAGCTTTCTTT	CASSLQGSTEAFF
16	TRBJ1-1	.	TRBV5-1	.	TGCGCCAGCAGCTTTTCAAGGGGCTACATGAACACTGAAGCTTTCTTT	CASSFSRGYMNTEAFF
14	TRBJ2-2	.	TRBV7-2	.	TGTGCCAGCAGCTTAAAGACGGGGACCGGGGAGCTGTTTTTT	CASSLKTGTGELFF
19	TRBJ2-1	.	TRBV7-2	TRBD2	TGTGCCAGCAGCGTACTCCACGGGGTAGCGGGGCGAATTTACAATGAGCAGTTCTTC	CASSVLHGVAGRIYNEQFF
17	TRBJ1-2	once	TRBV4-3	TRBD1	TGCGCCAGCAGCCAAGATCCGAGGACAGGACTCTTCCGTGGCTACACCTTC	CASSQDPRTGLFRGYTF
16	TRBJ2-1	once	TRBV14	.	TGTGCCAGCAGCCAAGTTATGGCTAGTTGGTACAATGAGCAGTTCTTC	CASSQVMASWYNEQFF
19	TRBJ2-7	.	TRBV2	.	TGTGCCAGCAGGTGGACTACAGAACCATACCTACTTGCGACCTACGAGCAGTACTTC	CASRWTTEPYLLATYEQYF
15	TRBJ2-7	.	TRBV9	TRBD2	TGTGCCAGCAGCCCTTCGGGGAGGGCAGGAAACGAGCAGTACTTC	CASSPSGRAGNEQYF
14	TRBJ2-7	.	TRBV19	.	TGTGCCAGTAGTTCCGGGCCAGGGCCCTACGAGCAGTACTTC	CASSSGPGPYEQYF
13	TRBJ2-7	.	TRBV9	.	TGTGCCAGCGGGCAGGGGAGCTCCTACGAGCAGTACTTC	CASGQGSSYEQYF
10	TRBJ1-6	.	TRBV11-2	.	TGTGCCAGCAACGAAAAACACCTCCACTTT	CASNEKHLHF
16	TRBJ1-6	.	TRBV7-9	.	TGTGCCAGCAGCACCCCCCTCGGGCAGGGGAACCCACCCCTCCACTTT	CASSTPLGQGNPPLHF
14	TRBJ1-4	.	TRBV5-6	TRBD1	TGTGCCAGCAGCTGGGACAGGGGTCTTGAAAAACTGTTTTTT	CASSWDRGLEKLFF
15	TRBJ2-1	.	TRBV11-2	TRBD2	TGTGCCAGCAGCTTGGGCGGGGGGGCTCAAAATGAGCAGTTCTTC	CASSLGGGAQNEQFF
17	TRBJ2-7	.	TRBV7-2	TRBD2	TGTGCCAGCAGCTTACAGACTAGCGGGGGGGTAGGCTACGAGCAGTACTTC	CASSLQTSGGVGYEQYF
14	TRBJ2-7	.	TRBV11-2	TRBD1	TGTGCCAGCCGGTGGACAGGCGCAACCTACGAGCAGTACTTC	CASRWTGATYEQYF
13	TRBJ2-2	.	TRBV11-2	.	TGTGCCAGCAGTGGGGGGTTAGGCGGGGAGCTGTTTTTT	CASSGGLGGELFF
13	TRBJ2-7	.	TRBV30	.	TGTGCCTGGAGATCACCCCACGGTTACGAGCAGTACTTC	CAWRSPHGYEQYF
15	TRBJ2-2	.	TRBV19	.	TGTGCCAGTAGTGGAGGAACTTGGAACACCGGGGAGCTGTTTTTT	CASSGGTWNTGELFF
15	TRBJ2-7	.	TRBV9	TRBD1	TGTGCCAGCAGCCCCTCGGGACAGGGCTTCGGCGAGCAGTACTTC	CASSPSGQGFGEQYF
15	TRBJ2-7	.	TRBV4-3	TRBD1	TGCGCCAGCAGCCATCGGACAGGAGGCTCCTACGAGCAGTACTTC	CASSHRTGGSYEQYF
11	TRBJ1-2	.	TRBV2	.	TGTGCCAGCACACAGGGTATGGGCTACACCTTC	CASTQGMGYTF
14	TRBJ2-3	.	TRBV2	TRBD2	TGTGCCAGCGGGGGACTAGCGGGGGCAGATACGCAGTATTTT	CASGGLAGADTQYF
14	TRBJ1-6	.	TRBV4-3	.	TGCGCCAGCAGCCAAGATGTGAGGGCCACACCCCTCCACTTT	CASSQDVRATPLHF
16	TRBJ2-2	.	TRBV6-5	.	TGTGCCAGCCGTTCCTGGGCCCAGAGTAACACCGGGGAGCTGTTTTTT	CASRSWAQSNTGELFF
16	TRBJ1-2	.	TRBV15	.	TGTGCCACCAGCAGAGATGCAGGGGAAGGTGCCTATGGCTACACCTTC	CATSRDAGEGAYGYTF
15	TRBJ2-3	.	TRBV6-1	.	TGTGCCAGCAGTGAACAGTGGGGCAGCACAGATACGCAGTATTTT	CASSEQWGSTDTQYF
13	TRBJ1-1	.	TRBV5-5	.	TGTGCCAGCAGCCCGCAGGGGCTCACTGAAGCTTTCTTT	CASSPQGLTEAFF
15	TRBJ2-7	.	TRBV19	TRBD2	TGTGCCAGTAGTATTCGACTAGCGAGCTCCTACGAGCAGTACTTC	CASSIRLASSYEQYF
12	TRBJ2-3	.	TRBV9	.	TGTGCCAGCAGCGATCAGGCAGATAAGCAGTATTTT	CASSDQADKQYF
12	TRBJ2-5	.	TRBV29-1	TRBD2	TGCAGCGCGAAGACTAGCGGCGAGACCCAGTACTTC	CSAKTSGETQYF
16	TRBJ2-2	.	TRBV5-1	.	TGCGCCAGCAGCTTAGGAGTGGTAGCGGACACCGGGGAGCTGTTTTTT	CASSLGVVADTGELFF
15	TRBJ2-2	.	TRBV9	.	TGTGCCAGCAGCGTAGAAGTAGGGGGACCCGGGGAGCTGTTTTTT	CASSVEVGGPGELFF
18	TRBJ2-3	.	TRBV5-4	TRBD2	TGTGCCAGCAGCTTGGGACTAGCGGGGGCCTATAGCACAGATACGCAGTATTTT	CASSLGLAGAYSTDTQYF
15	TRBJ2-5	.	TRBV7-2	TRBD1	TGTGCCAGCAGCCCGGACAGGGGTGCTGGGGAGACCCAGTACTTC	CASSPDRGAGETQYF
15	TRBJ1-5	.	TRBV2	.	TGTGCCAGCAGTGATCGGTCTTATAGCAATCAGCCCCAGCATTTT	CASSDRSYSNQPQHF